This TCR beta chain was identified during a study of blood T cells in healthy people across ages. With a J-beta primer mix and a sample-barcoded 5' primer, a second PCR ran roughly 6 to 11 cycles. One entry per CDR3 protein results from TCRdb running MiXCR on the 5' RACE reads. This repertoire shows over a million distinct CDR3 sequences, approximately 59% found once; its top ten account for under 8.5%. The germline gives CDR1 SGDLS, CDR2 YYNGEE. The trim removed 3 bases at V and 9 bases at J, leaving 9 bases unmatched. The CDR3 contains 14 residues. The donors, all healthy, were Caucasians living in Russia, aged about 6 to 90.

Sequencing was done on a sample of blood. This clonotype was sampled from a man aged 18 to 30 in good health. The gene calls are TRBV9 and TRBJ1-1, with TRBD1 matching 9 bases. This chain's CDR3 is CASSATVGQGKAFF. CDR3 nucleotides: TGTGCCAGCAGCGCTACAGTCGGACAGGGGAAAGCTTTCTTT.